Listed here is a single T cell receptor (beta chain). Its antigen is not identified. This sample stems from a study of vaccination effects on CD4 cells after COVID-19. Study-wide background: With the ViraFEST assay, the study expanded antigen-specific CD4+ T cells using viral peptide pools, then sequenced them. Notes on the study in general: Convalescents showed post-vaccine spike-reactive clones that were mainly new vaccine-induced clones.

Isolating CD4+ T cells followed 9 to 10 days of culture. Assay: immunoSEQ multiplex PCR; the TCRdb copy retains only in-frame clones and omits some. The sample consists of roughly 64,000 clones, under 85% of them appearing once. The CDR3 is made up of 13 amino acids. With 3 bases removed from V and 2 bases from J, the gap between germline ends came to 7 bases. CDR1 and CDR2 (germline): MNHEY, SMNVEV (reference sequence). The input for sequencing was CD4+ T cells from PBMCs cultured without peptide, taken before COVID-19 vaccination. This chain connects TRBV27 to TRBJ1-2; D remains ambiguous. The sequence was collected from a human donor who had a prior SARS-CoV-2 infection. CDR3 nucleotide sequence: TGTGCCAGCAGTTTTAAGGCCAACTATGGCTACACCTTC. It specifies CASSFKANYGYTF.